Presented here are 18 T cell receptor beta chains from one specimen sequenced in a study of molecular identifiers for immune sequencing clone quantification. TCRdb passed the PCR reads through MiXCR, listing each CDR3 protein once. This table has around 460,000 distinct CDR3 sequences, 20% to 25% appearing once. The sequenced material came from naive CD8+ T cells from blood, with Jurkat cell RNA spiked in. The subset was: FACS-sorted CD8+CD4-CCR7+CD45RA+ naive T cells. The origin of the receptors is a human donor in good health. Some libraries in this study had Jurkat cell RNA spiked in.

This clonotype has ten or more counts. The genes are TRBV4-3 and TRBJ1-1, with D possibly TRBD1 on 5 matching bases. V shed 1 base and J shed 2 bases, with 17 bases lying between them. The germline V gene encodes CDR1 LGHNA and CDR2 YSLEER. The CDR3 is 17 amino acids. The CDR3 reads CASSQGGKGAFNTEAFF. The CDR3 DNA follows: TGCGCCAGCAGCCAAGGAGGGAAAGGGGCCTTCAACACTGAAGCTTTCTTT.

This clonotype has just a few counts. This chain uses TRBV7-2 with TRBJ2-5, with D possibly matching TRBD1 (5 bases). The CDR3 has 16 amino acids. The germline CDR1 and CDR2 sequences are SGHTA and FQGNSA. V was shortened by 5 bases and J by 1 base, with 17 bases between the two germline ends. As DNA, the CDR3 is TGTGCCAGCAGCCCAATCTTGACAGCTACCCAAGAGACCCAGTACTTC. Translation: CASSPILTATQETQYF.

This clonotype has more than one count but fewer than ten. J is TRBJ2-7 and V is TRBV28, with D perhaps matching TRBD1 (6 bases). Germline CDR1 MDHEN, CDR2 SYDVKM. The CDR3 consists of 16 residues. Trimming took 4 bases from V and 2 from J, leaving 18 bases between them. CDR3 DNA: TGTGCCAGCAGTTCCGCACTAGACAGGTCTCCCTACGAGCAGTACTTC. Protein product: CASSSALDRSPYEQYF.

The V and J genes are TRBV6-5 and TRBJ1-2; 9 bases agree with TRBD1. V lost 5 bases and J lost 3; bases outside the gene matches: 7. The CDR3 spans 15 residues. Germline CDR1 and CDR2: MNHEY and SVGAGI. As DNA, the CDR3 is TGTGCCAGCAGTCCCACAGGGGGCCCGTACTATGGCTACACCTTC. Translated: CASSPTGGPYYGYTF.

About this clonotype: A read error may account for a junction end that differs from germline. V and J are TRBV6-2 or TRBV6-3 and TRBJ1-5; D unclear. Germline V CDR1 and CDR2: MNHEY, SVGEGT. This CDR3 contains 20 residues. In DNA form, the CDR3 reads TGTGCCAGCAGTTACTCGATATTTGCACAGACCGCACATAGCAATCAGCCCCGGCATTTT. Translation: CASSYSIFAQTAHSNQPRHF.

The chain couples TRBV27 to TRBJ2-1; 11 positions match TRBD1. This CDR3 region has 16 residues. Germline V gene sequence: CDR1 MNHEY, CDR2 SMNVEV (reference sequence). The J segment lost 5 bases and the V segment lost 5 bases, leaving 8 bases of the junction unmatched. The CDR3 sequence: CASSPFGQGAHNEQFF. CDR3 bases: TGTGCCAGCAGTCCATTCGGACAGGGGGCTCACAATGAGCAGTTCTTC.

This clonotype was seen many times. The chain uses TRBV27 and TRBJ1-2; 8 positions match TRBD1. The V and J ends lost 4 bases and 2 bases, in that order; junction bases with no gene match: 6. Looked up from germline, CDR1 is MNHEY and CDR2 is SMNVEV (reference sequence). The CDR3 spans 15 residues. CDR3 protein: CASSSGYRGNYGYTF. CDR3 coding DNA: TGTGCCAGCAGTTCCGGTTACAGGGGGAACTATGGCTACACCTTC.

In regard to this clonotype: Since a much larger clone is just one base distant, this may be a read error. The chain links TRBV27 to TRBJ1-5; possible D gene TRBD1, 5 bases. CDR3 size: 14 residues. Germline lookup yields CDR1 MNHEY and CDR2 SMNVEV (reference sequence). CDR3 region: CASSLLGPNQPHHF. Here the CDR3 DNA reads TGTGCCAGCAGTTTATTGGGACCCAATCAGCCCCATCATTTT.

In this sample, this clonotype turned up many times. This chain uses TRBV28 with TRBJ2-4, with TRBD1 identical over 9 bases. The CDR3 covers 17 residues. After removal of 5 bases from V and 2 bases from J, the junction contained 10 bases not matched to a gene. Germline V lookup: CDR1 MDHEN, CDR2 SYDVKM. CDR3 DNA: TGTGCCAGCAGTATGCCGACAGGGGGTATAACCAAAAACATTCAGTACTTC. Its translation is CASSMPTGGITKNIQYF.

The chain uses TRBV11-2 and TRBJ2-1, with unresolved D. CDR1 is SGHAT and CDR2 is FQNNGV in the germline V gene. The CDR3 has 15 amino acids. V lost 1 base and J 0 bases, leaving 7 bases between the germline ends. CDR3 nucleotide sequence: TGTGCCAGCAGCTTAGGGCCCCGCTCCTACAATGAGCAGTTCTTC. Amino acids: CASSLGPRSYNEQFF.

In this sample, this clonotype turned up many times. J is TRBJ2-7 and V is TRBV6-2 or TRBV6-3, with D possibly matching TRBD2 (5 bases). The CDR3 spans 15 residues. Germline values: CDR1 MNHEY, CDR2 SVGEGT. Trimming removed 0 bases from V and 6 bases from J, with 15 bases in between. The CDR3 nucleotides are TGTGCCAGCAGTTACTCTCCGGACTCCGGGGTCGAGCAGTACTTC. Translated, it gives CASSYSPDSGVEQYF.

Points on this clonotype: It is likely a read error, because the conserved phenylalanine at the end of the CDR3 is missing. V is TRBV7-9 and J is TRBJ2-5; TRBD2 might be the D (6 bases). Germline lookup yields CDR1 SEHNR and CDR2 FQNEAQ (reference sequence). The CDR3 sequence is 13 residues long. V was clipped by 3 bases and J by 4 bases, with 9 bases between them. The DNA of the CDR3 is TGTGCCAGCAGCTTTGACGGGGGAGAGACCCAGTACTCC. Amino acid sequence: CASSFDGGETQYS.

The chain combines TRBV24-1 with TRBJ2-7; TRBD1 might be the D (5 bases). Trimming shortened V by 2 bases and J by 2 bases, and 15 bases separated the two germline ends. Germline-derived CDR1 and CDR2 are KGHDR and SFDVKD. This CDR3 has 16 amino acids. CDR3 sequence reads: CATSDSTPGPPYEQYF. The CDR3 DNA follows: TGTGCCACCAGTGATTCCACGCCAGGGCCCCCCTACGAGCAGTACTTC.

A few counts support this clonotype. The V call is TRBV27, the J call TRBJ2-7; no clear D gene. Deletions cut 1 base from V and 0 bases from J, with 4 bases between. Germline CDR1 and CDR2: MNHEY and SMNVEV (reference sequence). CDR3 length equals 13 residues. CDR3 nucleotide sequence: TGTGCCAGCAGTTTATGGGACTCCTACGAGCAGTACTTC. Protein: CASSLWDSYEQYF.

This clonotype was seen many times. The chain carries TRBV5-1 and TRBJ2-7, with 7 bases identical to TRBD2. CDR3 length: 15 amino acids. Germline V gene data show CDR1 as SGHRS and CDR2 as YFSETQ. With V trimmed by 1 base and J by 3 bases, 7 bases remained unmatched. CDR3 residues: CASSLSSGRGYEQYF. Here the CDR3 DNA reads TGCGCCAGCAGCTTGTCTAGCGGCAGAGGCTACGAGCAGTACTTC.

Remarks on this clonotype: Since a much larger clone is just one base distant, this may be a read error. The chain carries TRBV7-9 and TRBJ2-7, with 11 bases lining up with TRBD2. This CDR3 comprises 16 residues. V trimming: 1 base; J trimming: 8 bases; junction bases outside the gene matches: 10. The germline gives CDR1 SEHNR, CDR2 FQNEAQ (reference sequence). CDR3 region: CASSLGVAGGPDKQYF. The CDR3 DNA is TGTGCCAGCAGCTTAGGGGTAGCGGGGGGGCCCGACAAGCAGTACTTC.

This clonotype was recorded a few times. The V call is TRBV7-6, the J call TRBJ2-5; possibly TRBD2 for D (5 bases). The CDR3 has 14 amino acids. The ends were cut back, 1 base at V and 4 bases at J, with 10 bases in the middle. Germline values: CDR1 SGHVS, CDR2 FNYEAQ. This CDR3 reads CASSLGEPAETQYF. CDR3 DNA sequence: TGTGCCAGCAGCTTAGGGGAGCCGGCAGAGACCCAGTACTTC. Complete variable domain (other parts from reference TRBV7-6 and TRBJ2-5): GAGVSQSPRYKVTKRGQDVALRCDPISGHVSLYWYRQALGQGPEFLTYFNYEAQQDKSGLPNDRFSAERPEGSISTLTIQRTEQRDSAMYRCASSLGEPAETQYFGPGTRLLVL.

The rearrangement links TRBV6-5 to TRBJ2-1; D uncertain. Trimming removed 0 bases from V and 4 bases from J, with 10 bases in between. CDR3 length: 15 residues. The germline V gene has CDR1 MNHEY and CDR2 SVGAGI. The CDR3 nucleotides read TGTGCCAGCAGTTACTCTTTTGGGTCATACAATGAGCAGTTCTTC. This codes for CASSYSFGSYNEQFF.